This TCR beta chain originates from a study of T cell responses to AZD1222 COVID-19 vaccine. Study-wide results and limits: Females made up more of the donors, who were largely white British, and clonal diversity may have come out too low. Researchers report vaccine-associated CD4 TCRs spanning spike, with dominance at 160-218 and 743-854.

Generated by immunoSEQ multiplex PCR, the TCRdb table keeps only in-frame clones and is missing some. The table has around 210,000 clones, roughly 94% seen once. V lost 6 bases and J lost 10, with 16 bases in between. Germline CDR1 and CDR2: MNHEY and SVGAGI. This CDR3 comprises 14 residues. To note about this clone: What it binds is unknown.

The source was peripheral blood, collected 28 days after the second dose of the MenACWY control vaccine. The TCR comes from an adult who received the MenACWY meningococcal vaccine as a control. The chain combines TRBV6-5 with TRBJ1-6, with a weak D call TRBD1 (6 bases). The CDR3 nucleotides are TGTGCCAGCAGAAGAGACAGGTTCTCATCACCCCTCCACTTT. This gives the protein CASRRDRFSSPLHF.